This is a list of T cell receptor beta chains from one sample in a study of cytotoxic CD8 clonotypes in ibrutinib-treated CLL. Using immunoSEQ multiplex PCR, the repertoire was profiled, and TCRdb retains in-frame clones only, with some absent. The repertoire holds 73,000 or so clones, with more than 60% as singletons. Here the sequenced sample was PBMCs, taken after 12 months of ibrutinib treatment. The receptors come from a human donor with chronic lymphocytic leukemia. The conserved cysteine and the conserved F or W are not part of the CDR3 here.

TRBJ1-5 TRBV2 ASSESQGNQPQH
TRBJ2-3 TRBV9 ASSVEAGGNTDTQY
TRBJ2-7 TRBV25-1 ASSKTGTAIYEQY
TRBJ1-4 TRBV2 ASSDLGQANEKLF
TRBJ2-1 TRBV9 ASSGGTGWTYNEQF
TRBJ1-6 TRBV18 ASSPMGYPSYNSPLH
TRBJ1-1 TRBV7-2 ASSLGQANTEAF
TRBJ1-4 TRBV11-2 ASKRTGGDEKLF
TRBJ1-1 TRBV6-1 ASSEEGVNTEAF
TRBJ1-6 TRBV11-2 ASSLAGSPLH
TRBJ1-2 TRBV7-9 ASSLVPGQGDGYT
TRBJ1-4 TRBV7-2 ASSPDSFEKLF
TRBJ2-7 TRBV7-2 ASRGDRWSYEQY
TRBJ1-2 TRBV30 ASRRGSYT
TRBJ1-2 TRBV23-1 ASSQYSLGGTDYGYT
TRBJ1-1 TRBV4-3 ASSQDGGAGLNTEAF
TRBJ1-5 TRBV15 ATSGPLPSYSNQPQH
TRBJ1-5 TRBV28 ASSLLAQPQH
TRBJ1-2 TRBV5-4 ASSLDREQGNYGYT
TRBJ2-7 TRBV5-1 ASSFSTGFSYEQY
TRBJ2-1 TRBV5-4 ASSLFSSSYNEQF
TRBJ1-2 TRBV29-1 SVDQTAVYGYT
TRBJ2-7 TRBV7-6 ASSSGGDRPSSYEQY
TRBJ2-3 TRBV10-3 AISERTVTDTQY
TRBJ1-2 TRBV10-3 AIRPDRERYGYT
TRBJ1-2 TRBV10-2 ASSDPDGYT
TRBJ1-2 TRBV6-1 ASWYRQSTYGYT
TRBJ1-2 TRBV9 ASSVESNYGYT
TRBJ1-2 TRBV4-3 ASSQDVDYGYT
TRBJ1-4 TRBV6-5 ASSPSGVRKLF
TRBJ2-1 TRBV21-1 ASSKGVLGGGADNEQF
TRBJ1-5 TRBV15 ATSKGRGGNQPQH
TRBJ2-1 TRBV4-3 ASSLQVGRVYNEQF
TRBJ2-3 TRBV5-4 ASRHGGTGGTDTQY
TRBJ1-2 TRBV2 ASLAGVHYGYT
TRBJ1-5 TRBV7-2 ASSWGGDPRTQPQH
TRBJ1-5 TRBV7-6 ASSLSSGGRSNQPQH
TRBJ1-2 TRBV7-9 ASSSPTGLYGYT
TRBJ1-5 TRBV19 ASSPMDGSQPQH